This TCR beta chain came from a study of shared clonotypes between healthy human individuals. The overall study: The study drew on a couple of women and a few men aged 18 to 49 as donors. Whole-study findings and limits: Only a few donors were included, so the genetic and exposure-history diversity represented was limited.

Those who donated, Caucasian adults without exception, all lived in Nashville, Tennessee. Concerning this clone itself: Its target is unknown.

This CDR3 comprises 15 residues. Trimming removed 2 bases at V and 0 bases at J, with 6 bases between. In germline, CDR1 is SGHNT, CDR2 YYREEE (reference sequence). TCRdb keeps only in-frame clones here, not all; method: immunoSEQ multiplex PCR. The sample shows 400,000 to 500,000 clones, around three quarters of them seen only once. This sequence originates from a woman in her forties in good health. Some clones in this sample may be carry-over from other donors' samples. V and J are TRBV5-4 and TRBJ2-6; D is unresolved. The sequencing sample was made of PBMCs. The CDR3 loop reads CASSFQNSGANVLTF. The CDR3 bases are TGTGCCAGCAGCTTTCAGAACTCTGGGGCCAACGTCCTGACTTTC. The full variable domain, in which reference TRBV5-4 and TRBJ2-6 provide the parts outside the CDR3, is ETGVTQSPTHLIKTRGQQVTLRCSSQSGHNTVSWYQQALGQGPQFIFQYYREEENGRGNFPPRFSGLQFPNYSSELNVNALELDDSALYLCASSFQNSGANVLTFGAGSRLTVL.